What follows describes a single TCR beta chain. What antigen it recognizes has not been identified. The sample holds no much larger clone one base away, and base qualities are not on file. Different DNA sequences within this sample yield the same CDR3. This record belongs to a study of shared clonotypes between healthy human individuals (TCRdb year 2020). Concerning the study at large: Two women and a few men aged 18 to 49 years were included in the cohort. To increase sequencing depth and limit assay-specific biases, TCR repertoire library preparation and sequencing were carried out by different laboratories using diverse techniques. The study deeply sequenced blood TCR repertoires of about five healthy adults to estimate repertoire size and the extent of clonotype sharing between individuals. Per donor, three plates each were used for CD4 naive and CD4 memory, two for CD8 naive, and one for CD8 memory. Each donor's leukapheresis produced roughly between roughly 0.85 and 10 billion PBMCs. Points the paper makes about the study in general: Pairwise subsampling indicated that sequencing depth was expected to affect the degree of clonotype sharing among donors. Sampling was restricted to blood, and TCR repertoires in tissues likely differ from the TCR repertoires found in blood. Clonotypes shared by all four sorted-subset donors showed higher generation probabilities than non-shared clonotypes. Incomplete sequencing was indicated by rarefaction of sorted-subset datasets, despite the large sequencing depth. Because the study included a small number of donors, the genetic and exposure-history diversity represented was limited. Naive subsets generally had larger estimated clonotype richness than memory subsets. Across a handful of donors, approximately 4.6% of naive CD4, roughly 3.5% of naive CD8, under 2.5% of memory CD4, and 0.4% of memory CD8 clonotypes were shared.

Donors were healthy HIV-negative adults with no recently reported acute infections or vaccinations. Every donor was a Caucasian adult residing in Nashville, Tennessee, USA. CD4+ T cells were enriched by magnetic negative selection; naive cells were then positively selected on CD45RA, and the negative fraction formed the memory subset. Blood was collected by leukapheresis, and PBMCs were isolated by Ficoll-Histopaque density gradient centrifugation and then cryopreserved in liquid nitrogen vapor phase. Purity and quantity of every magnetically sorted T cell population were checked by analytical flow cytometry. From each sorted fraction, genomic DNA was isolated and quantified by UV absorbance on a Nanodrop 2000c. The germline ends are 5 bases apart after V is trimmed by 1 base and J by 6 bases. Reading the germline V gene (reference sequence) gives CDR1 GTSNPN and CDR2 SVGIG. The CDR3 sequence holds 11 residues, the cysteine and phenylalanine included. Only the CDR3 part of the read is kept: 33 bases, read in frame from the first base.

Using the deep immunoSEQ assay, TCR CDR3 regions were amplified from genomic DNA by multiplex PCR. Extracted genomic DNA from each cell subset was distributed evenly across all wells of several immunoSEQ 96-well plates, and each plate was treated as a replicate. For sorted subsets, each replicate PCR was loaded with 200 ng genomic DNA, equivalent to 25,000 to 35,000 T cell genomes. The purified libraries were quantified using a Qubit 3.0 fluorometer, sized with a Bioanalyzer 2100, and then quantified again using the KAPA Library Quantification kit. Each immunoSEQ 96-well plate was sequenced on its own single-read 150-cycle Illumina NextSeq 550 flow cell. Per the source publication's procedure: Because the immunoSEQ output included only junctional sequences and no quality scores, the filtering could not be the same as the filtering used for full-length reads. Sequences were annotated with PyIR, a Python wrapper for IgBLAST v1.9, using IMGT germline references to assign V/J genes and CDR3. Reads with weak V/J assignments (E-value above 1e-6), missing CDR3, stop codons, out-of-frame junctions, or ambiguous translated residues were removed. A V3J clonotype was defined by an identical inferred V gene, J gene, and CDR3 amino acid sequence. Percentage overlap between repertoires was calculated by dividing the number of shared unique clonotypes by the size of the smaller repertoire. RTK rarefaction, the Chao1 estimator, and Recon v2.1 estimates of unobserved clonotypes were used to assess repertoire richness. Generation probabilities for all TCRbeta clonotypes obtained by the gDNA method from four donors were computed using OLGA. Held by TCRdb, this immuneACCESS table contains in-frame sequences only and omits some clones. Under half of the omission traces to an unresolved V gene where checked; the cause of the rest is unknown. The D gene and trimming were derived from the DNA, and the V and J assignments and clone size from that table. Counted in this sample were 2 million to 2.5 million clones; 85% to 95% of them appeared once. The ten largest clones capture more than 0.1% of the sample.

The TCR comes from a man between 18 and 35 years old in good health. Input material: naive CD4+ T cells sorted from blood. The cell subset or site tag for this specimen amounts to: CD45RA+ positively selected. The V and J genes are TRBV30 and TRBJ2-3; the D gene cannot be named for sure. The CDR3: CAWSAGDTQYF. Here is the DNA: TGTGCCTGGAGTGCCGGTGATACGCAGTATTTT.